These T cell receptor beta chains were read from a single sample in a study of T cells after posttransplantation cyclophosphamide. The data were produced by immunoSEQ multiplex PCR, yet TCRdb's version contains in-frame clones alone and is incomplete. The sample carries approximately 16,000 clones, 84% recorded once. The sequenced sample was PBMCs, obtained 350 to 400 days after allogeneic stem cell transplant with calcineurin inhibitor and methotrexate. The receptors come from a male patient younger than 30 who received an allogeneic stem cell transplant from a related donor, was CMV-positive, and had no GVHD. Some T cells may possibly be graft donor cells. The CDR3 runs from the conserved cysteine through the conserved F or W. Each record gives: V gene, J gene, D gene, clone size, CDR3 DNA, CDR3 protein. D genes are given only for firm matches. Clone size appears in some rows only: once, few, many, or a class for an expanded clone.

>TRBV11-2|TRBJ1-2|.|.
TGTGCCAGCAGCTGGTATCAGGGTAACTATGGCTACACCTTC
CASSWYQGNYGYTF
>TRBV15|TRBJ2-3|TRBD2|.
TGTGCCACCAGCGGGAGGGGTTGGACTGTCCAGGATACGCAGTATTTT
CATSGRGWTVQDTQYF
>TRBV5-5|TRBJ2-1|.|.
TGTGCCAGCAGTCTTACTCGGGGGGCTTACAGTGAGCAGTTCTTC
CASSLTRGAYSEQFF
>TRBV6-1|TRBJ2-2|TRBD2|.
TGTGCCAGCAGTGAACCGGGAGGGGCAGACTACGGGGAGCTGTTTTTT
CASSEPGGADYGELFF
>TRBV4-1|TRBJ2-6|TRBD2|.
TGCGCCAGCAGCCCCCCGGGGGGGGACGGGGCCAACGTCCTGACTTTC
CASSPPGGDGANVLTF
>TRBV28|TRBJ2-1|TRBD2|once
TGTGCCAGCAGTTTTTTGCTAGCGGCTACCTACAATGAGCAGTTCTTC
CASSFLLAATYNEQFF
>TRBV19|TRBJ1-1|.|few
TGTGCCAGTAAAGACAGCCTGAACACTGAAGCTTTCTTT
CASKDSLNTEAFF
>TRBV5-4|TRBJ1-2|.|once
TGTGCCAGCAGCTTCGACAAATATAACTATGGCTACACCTTC
CASSFDKYNYGYTF
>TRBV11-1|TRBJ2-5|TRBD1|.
TGTGCCAGCAGCTTAGGGACAGGGGGGGGAATCGGGGAGACCCAGTACTTC
CASSLGTGGGIGETQYF
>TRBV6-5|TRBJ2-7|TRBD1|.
TGTGCCAGCTCACGACAGGGGGGCTCCTACGAGCAGTACTTC
CASSRQGGSYEQYF
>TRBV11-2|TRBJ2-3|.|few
TGTGCCAGCAGCTTTAGCCTTTCACACACAGATACGCAGTATTTT
CASSFSLSHTDTQYF
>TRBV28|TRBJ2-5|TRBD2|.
TGTGCCAGCAGGAGTAAGCTAGCGGGTCCGAGGGGAGAGACCCAGTACTTC
CASRSKLAGPRGETQYF
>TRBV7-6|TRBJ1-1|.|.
TGTGCCAGCAGCCTGGGGGGGTTGCTTGCTGAAGCTTTCTTT
CASSLGGLLAEAFF
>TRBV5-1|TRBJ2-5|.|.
TGCGCCAGCAGCTTGGCGGAGGGGTTGGAGACCCAGTACTTC
CASSLAEGLETQYF
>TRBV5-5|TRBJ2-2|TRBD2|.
TGTGCCAGCAGCTCCCTAGCGGGAACGAACACCGGGGAGCTGTTTTTT
CASSSLAGTNTGELFF
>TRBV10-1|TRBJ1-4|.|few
TGCGCCAGCAGCCGGGATAGAGGTGAAAAACTGTTTTTT
CASSRDRGEKLFF
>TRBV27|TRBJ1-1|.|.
TGTGCCAGCAGTCCTTTTCGGAACACTGAAGCTTTCTTT
CASSPFRNTEAFF
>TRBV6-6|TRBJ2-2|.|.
TGTGCCAGCAGCGGAACAGGGCGCACCGGGGAGCTGTTTTTT
CASSGTGRTGELFF
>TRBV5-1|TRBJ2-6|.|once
TGCGCCAGCACCTTGGGAGCCGGGGCCAACGTCCTGACTTTC
CASTLGAGANVLTF
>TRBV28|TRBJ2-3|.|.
TGTGCCAGCAGTTTAGATCAGCGGAAAACAGATACGCAGTATTTT
CASSLDQRKTDTQYF
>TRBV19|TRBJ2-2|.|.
TGTGCCAGTAGTATGCGGCCGGGGGACACCGGGGAGCTGTTTTTT
CASSMRPGDTGELFF
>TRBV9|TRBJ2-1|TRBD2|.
TGTGCCAGCAGCGTAGGGGGACTAGCGGGAGTCAGTGAGCAGTTCTTC
CASSVGGLAGVSEQFF
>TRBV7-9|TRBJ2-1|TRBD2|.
TGTGCCAGCAGCCCCGGGACTAGCGGGAGTGGTGAGCAGTTCTTC
CASSPGTSGSGEQFF
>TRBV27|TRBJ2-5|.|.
TGTGCCAGCAGTTTGAGCCGGGGTGAGACCCAGTACTTC
CASSLSRGETQYF
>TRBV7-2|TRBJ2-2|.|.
TGTGCCAGCAGCTACGGGACACTGAACACCGGGGAGCTGTTTTTT
CASSYGTLNTGELFF
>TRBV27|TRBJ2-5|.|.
TGTGCCAGCAGTTCTAAAGGAGAGCAGTACTTC
CASSSKGEQYF
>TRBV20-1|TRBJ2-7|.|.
TGCAGTGCGGGGGGGCACGAGCAGTACTTC
CSAGGHEQYF
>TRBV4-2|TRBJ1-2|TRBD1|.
TGTGCCAGCAGCCAAGACCCGGGGACAGGGTATGGCTACACCTTC
CASSQDPGTGYGYTF
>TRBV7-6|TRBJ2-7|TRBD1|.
TGTGCCAGCAGCACCGGACAGGGGAGGGGATTGATCTACGAGCAGTACTTC
CASSTGQGRGLIYEQYF
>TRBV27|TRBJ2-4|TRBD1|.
TGTGCCAGCAGTCCGGGACAGGGCATTCAGTACTTC
CASSPGQGIQYF
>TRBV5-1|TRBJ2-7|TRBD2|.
TGCGCCAGCAGCGAAACTAGCGGAGTGGTAGAGCAGTACTTC
CASSETSGVVEQYF
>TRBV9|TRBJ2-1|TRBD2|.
TGTGCCAGCAGCGGGACTAGTGTTCCGAGTGAGCAGTTCTTC
CASSGTSVPSEQFF
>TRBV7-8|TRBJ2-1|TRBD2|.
TGTGCCAGCAGCTTAAATCAGTTAGCGGGACTCAGTGAGCAGTTCTTC
CASSLNQLAGLSEQFF
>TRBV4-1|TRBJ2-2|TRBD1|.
TGCGCCAGCAGCCTCCATCCGGGACAGGGGACCGGGGAGCTGTTTTTT
CASSLHPGQGTGELFF
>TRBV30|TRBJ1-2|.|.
TGTGCCTGGGACAATACTAACTATGGCTACACCTTC
CAWDNTNYGYTF
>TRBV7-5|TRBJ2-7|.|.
TGTGCCTGTTCTCCTTGGACAGCCTCGTGGGAGCAGTACTTC
CACSPWTASWEQYF
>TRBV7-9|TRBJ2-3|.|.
TGTGCCAGCAGCTTTTCGGGGATAACGACAGATACGCAGTATTTT
CASSFSGITTDTQYF
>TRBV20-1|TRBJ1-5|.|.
TGCAGTGCTAGGAGTGGTCAGCCCCAGCATTTT
CSARSGQPQHF
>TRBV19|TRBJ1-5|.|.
TGTGCCAGTAGTATAGGGTCCTCCGGAGGGAATCAGCCCCAGCATTTT
CASSIGSSGGNQPQHF
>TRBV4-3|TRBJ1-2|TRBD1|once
TGCGCCAGCAGCCAAGAGACCGGGACAGTCTATGGCTACACCTTC
CASSQETGTVYGYTF
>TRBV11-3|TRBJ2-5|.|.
TGTGCCAGCAGCTTAGCGGAGACCCAGTACTTC
CASSLAETQYF
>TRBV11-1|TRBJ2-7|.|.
TGTGCCAGCAGCTGGAGGACAGAGCAAGAGGAGTACTTC
CASSWRTEQEEYF
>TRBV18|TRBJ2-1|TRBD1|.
TGTGCCAGCTCACCCCGACAGGGTGGGCAGTTCTTC
CASSPRQGGQFF
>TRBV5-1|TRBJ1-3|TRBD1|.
TGCGCCAGCAGCCGTGATGGGACAGCTGGAAACACCATATATTTT
CASSRDGTAGNTIYF
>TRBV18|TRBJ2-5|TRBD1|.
TGTGCCAGCTCACCAATCGAGGGACAGGGCTTCGAGACCCAGTACTTC
CASSPIEGQGFETQYF
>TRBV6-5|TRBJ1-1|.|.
TGTGCCAGCAGTTACGTAGGAGGGAGGAACACTGAAGCTTTCTTT
CASSYVGGRNTEAFF
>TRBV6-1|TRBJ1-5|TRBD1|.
TGTGCCAGCTGTCAGGGGGATACGCAGCATTTT
CASCQGDTQHF
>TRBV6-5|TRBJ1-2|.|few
TGTGCCAGCAGACCCGACAGCAACTATGGCTACACCTTC
CASRPDSNYGYTF
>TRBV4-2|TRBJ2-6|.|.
TGTGCCAGCAGCCAAGATCCCCTCGGACTGGGGAGCTCTGGGGCCAACGTCCTGACTTTC
CASSQDPLGLGSSGANVLTF
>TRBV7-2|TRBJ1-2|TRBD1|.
TGTGCCAGCAGCCTTAGGACAGGGGATGGCTACACCTTC
CASSLRTGDGYTF
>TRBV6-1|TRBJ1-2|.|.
TGTGCCAGCAGCCTCGGACAGCTCTATGGCTACACCTTC
CASSLGQLYGYTF
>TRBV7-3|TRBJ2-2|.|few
TGTGCCAGCAGCCTCCACACCGGGGAGCTGTTTTTT
CASSLHTGELFF
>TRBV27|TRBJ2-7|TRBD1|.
TGTGCCAGCCGTCAAGGAACCGGGACAGGCTCCTACGAGCAGTACTTC
CASRQGTGTGSYEQYF
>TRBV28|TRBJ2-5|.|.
TGTGCCAGCAGTTTCCTAGCTGGTGGGGAGACCCAGTACTTC
CASSFLAGGETQYF
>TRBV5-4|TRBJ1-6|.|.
TGTGCCAGCAGCTCAGGGTCCTATAATTCACCCCTCCACTTT
CASSSGSYNSPLHF
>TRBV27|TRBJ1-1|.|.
TGTGCCAGCAGGCCTATCTGGAACACTGAAGCTTTCTTT
CASRPIWNTEAFF
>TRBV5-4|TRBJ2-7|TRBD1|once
TGTGCCAGCAGATCGGGACAGGCAGGCTACGAGCAGTACTTC
CASRSGQAGYEQYF
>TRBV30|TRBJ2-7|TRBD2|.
TGTGCCTGGAGTCGCGGGAGTACCGACGAGCAGTACTTC
CAWSRGSTDEQYF
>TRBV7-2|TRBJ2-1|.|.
TGTGCCAGCAGCCCGGGACTGTTCAATGAGCAGTTCTTC
CASSPGLFNEQFF